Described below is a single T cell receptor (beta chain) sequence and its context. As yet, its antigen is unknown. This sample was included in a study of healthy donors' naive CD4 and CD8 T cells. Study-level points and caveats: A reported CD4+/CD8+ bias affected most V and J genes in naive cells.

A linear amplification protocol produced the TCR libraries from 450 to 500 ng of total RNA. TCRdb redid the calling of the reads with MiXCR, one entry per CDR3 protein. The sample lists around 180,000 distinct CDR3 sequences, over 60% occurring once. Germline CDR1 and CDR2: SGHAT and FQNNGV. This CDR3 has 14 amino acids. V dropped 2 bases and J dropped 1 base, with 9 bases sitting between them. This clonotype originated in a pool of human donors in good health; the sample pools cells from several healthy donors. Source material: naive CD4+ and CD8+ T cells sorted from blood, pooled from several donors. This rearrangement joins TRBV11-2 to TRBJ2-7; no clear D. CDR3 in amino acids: CASSLKVGSYEQYF. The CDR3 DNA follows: TGTGCCAGCAGCTTAAAGGTCGGTTCCTACGAGCAGTACTTC.